A selection of T cell receptor beta chains follows, all from one sample in a study of T-cell memory formation after mild COVID-19. TCRdb re-derived calls from the 5' RACE reads in MiXCR, one entry per CDR3 protein. The table includes some 50,000 distinct CDR3 sequences, 9% to 15% detected once. Sample: PBMCs or a T cell subset sorted from them (not recorded which). The origin of the receptors is a man aged 18 to 30 who had mild COVID-19 (a few samples of this study predate the infection). Cell type and time point are not known. Each CDR3 is given with its conserved first and last residue. Not all rows give a size; the values are once, few, many and, for expanded clones, a class.

V gene	J gene	clone size	CDR3 protein
TRBV5-6	TRBJ2-3	few	CASSLPWGSAQYF
TRBV12-3/TRBV12-4	TRBJ1-5	few	CASSFSNQPQHF
TRBV5-1	TRBJ2-7	many	CASSPDSGSSYEQYF
TRBV18	TRBJ1-5	.	CASSPEVPGVQPQHF
TRBV5-5	TRBJ2-3	few	CASSLVSGSADTQYF
TRBV7-2	TRBJ2-7	many	CASKSGGLEQYF
TRBV29-1	TRBJ2-7	many	CSVSQNYEQYF
TRBV14	TRBJ2-1	few	CASTPLGTASYNEQFF
TRBV6-2/TRBV6-3	TRBJ2-1	many	CASSYRENNEQFF
TRBV15	TRBJ1-3	.	CATSSAASGNTIYF
TRBV12-3/TRBV12-4	TRBJ1-1	.	CATQTGIEAFF
TRBV20-1	TRBJ2-7	many	CSARPLLANSYEQYF
TRBV29-1	TRBJ2-5	many	CSVGQETQYF
TRBV4-1	TRBJ1-2	few	CASSHRQTYGYTF
TRBV9	TRBJ2-5	.	CASTWSGGLGETQYF
TRBV3-1	TRBJ1-1	many	CASREQGRPTLAFF
TRBV20-1	TRBJ2-7	many	CSAHRVPMGEQYF
TRBV7-2	TRBJ1-2	many	CASSLVAGGQVLGYTF
TRBV9	TRBJ2-7	.	CASSAYGTGEQYF
TRBV7-9	TRBJ1-5	.	CASSLGGGGNQPQHF
TRBV3-1	TRBJ1-3	.	CASSAEIGFTGNTIYF
TRBV4-1	TRBJ2-5	many	CASSQEDADQETQYF
TRBV10-3	TRBJ1-4	few	CAISEGQGPNGEKLFF
TRBV5-1	TRBJ2-7	many	CASSLGDYEQYF
TRBV7-9	TRBJ2-7	few	CASSLGGGLYNYEQYF
TRBV6-1	TRBJ2-1	.	CASSPTSGGANEQFF
TRBV5-1	TRBJ2-7	few	CASSRTGGSSYEQYF
TRBV10-3	TRBJ2-7	many	CAISEYPASYEQYF
TRBV5-4	TRBJ2-5	few	CASSRQGAGETQYF
TRBV3-1	TRBJ2-2	few	CASSQFTGELFF
TRBV27	TRBJ2-3	many	CASSPANSDTQYF
TRBV20-1	TRBJ2-2	.	CSARPSGGHTGELFF
TRBV23-1	TRBJ2-1	few	CASSHLPGGPGNEQFF
TRBV4-2	TRBJ1-1	.	CASSPMNRVKPEAFF
TRBV29-1	TRBJ1-2	many	CSVEDLTRGGYTF
TRBV5-1	TRBJ1-6	many	CASSTGGTGERLHF
TRBV28	TRBJ1-2	few	CASSSIGLGYTF
TRBV7-2	TRBJ2-1	many	CASSPNLPGGGTTGYSEQFF
TRBV12-3/TRBV12-4	TRBJ1-3	.	CAGVRAPLGNTIYF
TRBV6-5	TRBJ2-3	.	CASSYRVLGHHTDTQYF
TRBV18	TRBJ1-5	.	CASSRDSNQPQHF